A single sample is the source of the 28 T cell receptor beta chains below, sequenced in a study of T-cell reconstitution after alpha-beta-depleted transplantation in children. The TCRbeta library incorporated unique molecular identifiers. In TCRdb, the PCR reads were re-called with MiXCR into one record per CDR3 protein. The profile covers about 58,000 distinct CDR3 sequences, with about 40% appearing a single time and roughly 98% taken by the ten largest. The sequenced sample was PBMCs, mostly from graft donor cells, obtained 360 days after TCRalphabeta/CD19-depleted stem cell transplant. The receptors shown here come from a male patient younger than 18 who had a stem cell transplant for acute lymphoblastic leukemia, so the T cells may come from the graft donor.

This clonotype was seen a few times. V and J are TRBV4-3 and TRBJ2-7; 8 nucleotides line up with TRBD2. Germline V gene data show CDR1 as LGHNA and CDR2 as YSLEER. The CDR3 has 14 residues. Trimming at V came to 4 bases and at J to 0 bases, leaving 2 bases not matched to a gene. The CDR3: CASSPSGSSYEQYF. The CDR3 nucleotides read TGCGCCAGCAGCCCAAGCGGGAGCTCCTACGAGCAGTACTTC.

The rearrangement joins TRBV9 to TRBJ2-3; 14 bases map to TRBD2. Trimming took 4 bases from V and 3 from J; bases not matched to a gene: 7. Germline loops: CDR1 SGDLS, CDR2 YYNGEE. The CDR3 spans 17 residues. The DNA for the CDR3 is TGTGCCAGCAGCCTCCTTGGGACTAGCGGGGGAACAGATACGCAGTATTTT. Its translation: CASSLLGTSGGTDTQYF.

The J gene is TRBJ2-1, the V gene TRBV7-6; a possible D gene is TRBD2 (7 bases). Germline lookup yields CDR1 SGHVS and CDR2 FNYEAQ. There are 14 residues in the CDR3. V lost 7 bases and J 7 bases, leaving 17 bases between the germline ends. CDR3 in amino acids: CASMGGGAGNEQFF. The CDR3, as DNA: TGTGCCAGCATGGGTGGGGGGGCCGGGAATGAGCAGTTCTTC.

This clonotype was recorded a few times. This chain connects TRBV27 to TRBJ2-3; D gene ambiguous. The germline V gene has CDR1 MNHEY and CDR2 SMNVEV (reference sequence). CDR3 length equals 13 residues. With 8 bases removed from V and 2 bases from J, the gap between germline ends came to 11 bases. CDR3 protein: CASARRHTDTQYF. In nucleotides, the CDR3 is TGTGCCAGCGCGAGGCGGCACACAGATACGCAGTATTTT.

This clonotype was counted between two and nine times. The rearrangement uses TRBV20-1 and TRBJ2-4; 8 bases are a match to TRBD1. V trimming: 4 bases; J trimming: 0 bases; junction bases outside the gene matches: 2. The CDR3 is made up of 14 amino acids. CDR1 DFQATT and CDR2 SNEGSKA come from the germline V gene (reference sequence). CDR3 nucleotide sequence: TGCAGTGCTACAGGGGGCCTAGCCAAAAACATTCAGTACTTC. It yields the protein CSATGGLAKNIQYF.

The chain uses TRBV4-1 and TRBJ2-1, with TRBD2 identical over 8 bases. The germline V gene has CDR1 MGHRA and CDR2 YSYEKL. The CDR3 is 17 amino acids. J lost 6 bases, V lost 0 bases, and 10 bases had no gene match. This CDR3 reads CASSQDQGLVGGNEQFF. CDR3 nucleotide sequence: TGCGCCAGCAGCCAAGATCAGGGACTAGTGGGGGGCAATGAGCAGTTCTTC.

In its sample, this clonotype was seen a few times. The rearrangement uses TRBV3-1 and TRBJ2-3; D perhaps matches TRBD2 (6 bases). V lost 0 bases and J 4 bases, leaving 14 bases between the germline ends. In germline, CDR1 is LGHDT, CDR2 YNNKEL (reference sequence). The CDR3 extends over 16 amino acids. The CDR3 loop is CASSQDQGGMADTQYF. As DNA, the CDR3 is TGTGCCAGCAGCCAAGATCAGGGCGGGATGGCAGATACGCAGTATTTT.

V is TRBV20-1 and J is TRBJ2-2, with a possible D match to TRBD2 (5 bases). Germline V gives CDR1 DFQATT, CDR2 SNEGSKA (reference sequence). Between the trimmed V and J ends, which lost 1 base and 1 base, there was a span of 7 bases. This CDR3 has 14 residues. CDR3 in amino acids: CSARGRGNTGELFF. Here the CDR3 DNA reads TGCAGTGCTAGAGGCCGGGGGAACACCGGGGAGCTGTTTTTT.

The V gene is TRBV12-3 or TRBV12-4, the J gene TRBJ2-1; unclear D gene. V was pared by 0 bases and J by 3 bases, with 3 bases between. The CDR3 runs to 13 residues. CDR3 DNA sequence: TGTGCCAGCAGTTTAGCCAGCTACAATGAGCAGTTCTTC. As protein: CASSLASYNEQFF.

V usage is TRBV6-1 and J usage is TRBJ1-1; D not certain. Germline CDR1 is MNHNS and CDR2 is SASEGT. V was cut by 6 bases and J by 1 base, with 12 bases left in between. The CDR3 runs 14 residues. The CDR3 region has the DNA TGTGCCAGCAGGGCCCTGGCCTCGAACACTGAAGCTTTCTTT. This sequence encodes CASRALASNTEAFF.

The chain recombines TRBV5-1 with TRBJ2-7, with D perhaps TRBD2 (6 bases). The CDR3 is made up of 15 amino acids. V shed 4 bases and J shed 6 bases, with 20 bases lying between them. CDR1 and CDR2 (germline): SGHRS, YFSETQ. The chain's CDR3 is CASSLMGGMGGEQYF. DNA of the CDR3: TGCGCCAGCAGCCTTATGGGCGGAATGGGGGGCGAGCAGTACTTC.

This clonotype has a handful of counts. The chain employs TRBV5-1 and TRBJ2-5; TRBD1 matches at 10 bases. The CDR3 is 15 residues long. Germline V gene data show CDR1 as SGHRS and CDR2 as YFSETQ. Trimming took 0 bases from V and 4 from J; bases not matched to a gene: 3. CDR3 bases: TGCGCCAGCAGCTTGGAGACAGGGGGCATAGAGACCCAGTACTTC. As protein: CASSLETGGIETQYF. The variable domain in full, completed from reference TRBV5-1 and TRBJ2-5, reads KAGVTQTPRYLIKTRGQQVTLSCSPISGHRSVSWYQQTPGQGLQFLFEYFSETQRNKGNFPGRFSGRQFSNSRSEMNVSTLELGDSALYLCASSLETGGIETQYFGPGTRLLVL.

This clonotype occurred a few times. The rearrangement joins TRBV7-9 to TRBJ1-2; unclear D gene. CDR3 size: 17 residues. With 0 bases removed from V and 8 bases from J, the gap between germline ends came to 22 bases. CDR1 is SEHNR, CDR2 FQNEAQ, per germline (reference sequence). DNA of the CDR3: TGTGCCAGCAGCTTAGCCCCCCTGCCTGGCCGTCACGGGGGCTACACCTTC. Its protein product is CASSLAPLPGRHGGYTF.

The chain is built from TRBV7-9 and TRBJ2-1; D possibly corresponds to TRBD2 (5 bases). The CDR3 spans 13 residues. Trimming stripped 2 bases from V and 14 bases from J, with 16 bases between. Germline CDR1 reads SEHNR; CDR2 reads FQNEAQ (reference sequence). The CDR3 DNA sequence: TGTGCCAGCAGCTTACGGAGCGGTGGTAGGGAGTTCTTC. It encodes CASSLRSGGREFF.

This clonotype was seen only a few times. This rearrangement joins TRBV12-3 or TRBV12-4 to TRBJ2-3, with 7 nucleotides matching TRBD2. Trimming cost V 5 bases and J 4 bases; bases outside gene matches: 6. The CDR3 runs to 14 residues. The CDR3 region is CASSLGGVADTQYF. Here the CDR3 DNA reads TGTGCCAGCAGTCTTGGGGGGGTGGCAGATACGCAGTATTTT.

The table lists this clonotype with a few counts. V is TRBV28 and J is TRBJ2-7; 11 positions match TRBD2. The CDR3 contains 15 residues. Germline CDR1 reads MDHEN; CDR2 reads SYDVKM. Losses at the gene ends were 6 bases for V and 1 base for J; bases not matched to a gene: 5. CDR3 residues: CASSLTSGSSYEQYF. The CDR3 nucleotides are TGTGCCAGCAGCCTTACTAGCGGGAGTTCCTACGAGCAGTACTTC. The full variable domain, its missing parts supplied by reference TRBV28 and TRBJ2-7, is DVKVTQSSRYLVKRTGEKVFLECVQDMDHENMFWYRQDPGLGLRLIYFSYDVKMKEKGDIPEGYSVSREKKERFSLILESASTNQTSMYLCASSLTSGSSYEQYFGPGTRLTVT.

This clonotype was counted only a few times. This chain joins TRBV20-1 and TRBJ2-3, with 10 nucleotides matching TRBD1. The germline V gene encodes CDR1 DFQATT and CDR2 SNEGSKA (reference sequence). With 5 bases clipped from V and 4 bases from J, the junction kept 6 bases outside the gene matches. The CDR3 totals 14 residues. CDR3 residues: CSAAAGTGADTQYF. As DNA, the CDR3 is TGCAGTGCTGCTGCCGGGACAGGGGCAGATACGCAGTATTTT.

This chain connects TRBV20-1 to TRBJ2-1; D remains unclear. The V gene's germline CDR1 is DFQATT and CDR2 SNEGSKA (reference sequence). The length of the CDR3 is 12 residues. Trimming pared 5 bases from V and 12 bases from J, leaving 17 bases between. CDR3 amino acids: CSAPRLPLGQFF. The CDR3 DNA is TGCAGTGCTCCGCGCCTTCCCTTAGGGCAGTTCTTC.

The chain is built from TRBV12-1 and TRBJ2-7; the table calls TRBD1, which could not be checked here. TRBV12-1 is a pseudogene segment. The CDR3 is 15 residues long. The CDR3 here is CASSPRQGTPYEQYF. In nucleotides, the CDR3 is TGTGCCAGCAGCCCAAGACAGGGAACCCCCTACGAGCAGTACTTC.

This chain connects TRBV6-1 to TRBJ1-5; TRBD1 might be the D (5 bases). Between the trimmed V and J ends, which lost 8 bases and 4 bases, there was a span of 15 bases. The germline V gene encodes CDR1 MNHNS and CDR2 SASEGT. CDR3 length: 14 residues. The CDR3 DNA follows: TGTGCCAGCTCGGGCGCAGGGAAGAATCAGCCCCAGCATTTT. Translated: CASSGAGKNQPQHF.

V usage is TRBV24-1 and J usage is TRBJ2-1; 8 bases map to TRBD2. The CDR3 has 18 residues. Trimming at V came to 2 bases and at J to 0 bases, leaving 8 bases not matched to a gene. Germline assignment: CDR1 KGHDR and CDR2 SFDVKD. CDR3 residues: CATSDSPAGAISYNEQFF. The DNA of the CDR3 is TGTGCCACCAGTGATTCTCCAGCGGGAGCCATCTCCTACAATGAGCAGTTCTTC.

J is TRBJ1-1 and V is TRBV12-3 or TRBV12-4; 8 nucleotides align to TRBD1. With V trimmed by 7 bases and J by 6 bases, 10 bases remained unmatched. The CDR3 consists of 14 residues. The CDR3 spells CASTILTGEAEAFF. The CDR3 nucleotides read TGTGCCAGCACCATCTTGACAGGGGAGGCTGAAGCTTTCTTT.

V and J are TRBV7-8 and TRBJ2-7; the match to TRBD2 covers 11 bases. V was clipped by 5 bases and J by 2 bases; unmatched bases: 5. There are 15 residues in the CDR3. CDR1 and CDR2 from the germline V gene are SGHVS and FQNEAQ. The DNA of the CDR3 is TGTGCCAGCAGCGCGTCGACTAGCGGGGCCTACGAGCAGTACTTC. This codes for CASSASTSGAYEQYF.

This chain joins TRBV28 and TRBJ2-7; 9 bases agree with TRBD1. V was clipped by 5 bases and J by 5 bases; unmatched bases: 10. The CDR3 consists of 15 residues. Germline CDR1 reads MDHEN; CDR2 reads SYDVKM. The CDR3 nucleotides read TGTGCCAGCAGTGCAGCCGGGACAGGGAGCCACGAGCAGTACTTC. Its protein product is CASSAAGTGSHEQYF.

The chain joins TRBV4-1 to TRBJ2-1, with a weak D call TRBD2 (5 bases). The germline CDR1 and CDR2 sequences are MGHRA and YSYEKL. The CDR3 covers 14 residues. Trimming cost V 4 bases and J 7 bases, with 14 bases left between them. The CDR3 here is CASSPLGVRNEQFF. As DNA, the CDR3 is TGCGCCAGCAGCCCCCTGGGAGTGAGGAATGAGCAGTTCTTC.

This clonotype has a handful of counts. The chain combines TRBV20-1 with TRBJ2-3; 7 nucleotides agree with TRBD1. Per the germline V gene, CDR1 is DFQATT and CDR2 is SNEGSKA (reference sequence). This CDR3 spans 15 amino acids. Written as DNA, the CDR3 is TGCACATCCGGGACAGATACCTCTAGCACAGATACGCAGTATTTT. This codes for CTSGTDTSSTDTQYF.

V gene TRBV6-1 combines with J gene TRBJ2-2, with 7 bases fitting TRBD1. V trimming: 7 bases; J trimming: 6 bases; junction bases outside the gene matches: 5. The CDR3 is 13 amino acids. The germline V gene encodes CDR1 MNHNS and CDR2 SASEGT. The CDR3 bases are TGTGCCAGCACTCCGACAGGGCCCGGGGAGCTGTTTTTT. Residues: CASTPTGPGELFF.

V usage is TRBV7-3 and J usage is TRBJ2-2; D uncertain. Germline V gene lookup returns CDR1 SGHTA and CDR2 FQGTGA. V was shortened by 2 bases and J by 0 bases, with 4 bases between the two germline ends. CDR3 size: 14 residues. CDR3 in amino acids: CASSLLTNTGELFF. For the CDR3, the DNA is TGTGCCAGCAGCTTACTGACGAACACCGGGGAGCTGTTTTTT. Full variable domain (missing parts from reference TRBV7-3 and TRBJ2-2): GAGVSQTPSNKVTEKGKYVELRCDPISGHTALYWYRQSLGQGPEFLIYFQGTGAADDSGLPNDRFFAVRPEGSVSTLKIQRTERGDSAVYLCASSLLTNTGELFFGEGSRLTVL.